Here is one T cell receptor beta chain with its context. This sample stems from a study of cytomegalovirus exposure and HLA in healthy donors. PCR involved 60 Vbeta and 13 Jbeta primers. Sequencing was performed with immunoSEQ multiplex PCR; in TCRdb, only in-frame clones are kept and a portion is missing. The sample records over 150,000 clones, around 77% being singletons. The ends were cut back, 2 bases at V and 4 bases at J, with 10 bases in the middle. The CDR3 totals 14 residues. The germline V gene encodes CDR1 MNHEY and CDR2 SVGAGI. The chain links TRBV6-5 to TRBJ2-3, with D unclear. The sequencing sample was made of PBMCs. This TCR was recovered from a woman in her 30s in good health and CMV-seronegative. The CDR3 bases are TGTGCCAGCAGTTACCAGGTGTTGGCAGATACGCAGTATTTT. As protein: CASSYQVLADTQYF.